This T cell receptor (beta chain) is drawn from a study of beta chain features in type 1 diabetes. For the study at large: Patients looked much like healthy donors when it came to age, gender and cell yields.

Trimming left V 5 bases short and J 7 bases short, with 14 bases between. Germline V gives CDR1 MNHNS, CDR2 SASEGT. The CDR3 has 13 residues. Expressed TCRB transcripts were sequenced because the entire RNA isolate underwent reverse transcription. TCRdb's copy holds only in-frame clones and misses some; the assay was immunoSEQ multiplex PCR. The table shows fewer than 900,000 clones, with roughly a sixth occurring only once. The chain is built from TRBV6-1 and TRBJ1-2, with unresolved D. The sequence came from a woman younger than 30 in good health. The sample was naive CD4+ T cells from blood. DNA for the CDR3: TGTGCCAGCAGTATTCACACAGAGGGTGGCTACACCTTC. It yields the protein CASSIHTEGGYTF.